This T cell receptor beta chain was identified during a study of blood T cells in healthy people across ages. On this clonotype itself: What it binds is unknown. This clone may be a read error of a much larger clone one base away.

Per germline, CDR1 SQVTM and CDR2 ANQGSEA. The CDR3 sequence is 11 residues long. The V end lost 7 bases, the J end lost 10 bases, and 16 bases lay between the germline ends. Findings and limits, study-wide: With naive T cell percentage, TCR beta diversity showed a strong correlation. It was held that the diversity estimates obtained from one million T cells were underestimates.

The second PCR ran about 7 to 12 cycles with a sample-barcoded 5' primer and J-beta primers. Sequencing yielded, for each sample, at least 3 million paired-end reads carrying CDR3. One entry per CDR3 protein results from TCRdb running MiXCR on the 5' RACE reads. The data show almost 1 million distinct CDR3 sequences, with around 54% seen just once and roughly 23% held by the top ten. The material sequenced was blood. This chain links TRBV29-1 with TRBJ1-2, with D uncertain. This TCR was recovered from a woman aged 55-70 years in good health. The CDR3 region is CSAPSGLDYTF. The DNA of the CDR3 is TGCAGCGCCCCATCCGGGCTCGACTACACCTTC.